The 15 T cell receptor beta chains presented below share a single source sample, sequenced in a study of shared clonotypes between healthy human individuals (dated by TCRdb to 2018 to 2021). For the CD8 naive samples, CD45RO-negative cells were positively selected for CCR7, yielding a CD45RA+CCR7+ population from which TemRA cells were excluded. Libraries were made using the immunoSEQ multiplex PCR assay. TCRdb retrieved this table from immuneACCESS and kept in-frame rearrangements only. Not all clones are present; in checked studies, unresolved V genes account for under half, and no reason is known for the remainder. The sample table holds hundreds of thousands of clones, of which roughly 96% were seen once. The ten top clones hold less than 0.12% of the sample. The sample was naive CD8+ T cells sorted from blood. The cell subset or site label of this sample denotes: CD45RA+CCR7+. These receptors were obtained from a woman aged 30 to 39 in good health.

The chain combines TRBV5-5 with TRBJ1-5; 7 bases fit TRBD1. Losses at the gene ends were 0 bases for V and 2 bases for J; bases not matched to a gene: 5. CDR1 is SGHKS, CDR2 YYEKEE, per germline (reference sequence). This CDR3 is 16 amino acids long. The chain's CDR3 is CASSLAFDRGNQPQHF. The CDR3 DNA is TGTGCCAGCAGCTTGGCATTTGACAGGGGCAATCAGCCCCAGCATTTT. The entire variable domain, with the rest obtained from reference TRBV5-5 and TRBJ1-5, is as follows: DAGVTQSPTHLIKTRGQQVTLRCSPISGHKSVSWYQQVLGQGPQFIFQYYEKEERGRGNFPDRFSARQFPNYSSELNVNALLLGDSALYLCASSLAFDRGNQPQHFGDGTRLSIL.

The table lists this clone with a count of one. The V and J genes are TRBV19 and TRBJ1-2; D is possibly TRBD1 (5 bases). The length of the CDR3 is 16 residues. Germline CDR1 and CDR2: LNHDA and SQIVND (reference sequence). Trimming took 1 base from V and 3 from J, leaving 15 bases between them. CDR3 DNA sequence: TGTGCCAGTAGTATAGGCCCCGATGGGGGACACTATGGCTACACCTTC. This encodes CASSIGPDGGHYGYTF.

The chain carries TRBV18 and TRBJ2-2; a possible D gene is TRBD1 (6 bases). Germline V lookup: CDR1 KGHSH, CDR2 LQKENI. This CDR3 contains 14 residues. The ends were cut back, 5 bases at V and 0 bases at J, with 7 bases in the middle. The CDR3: CASSGTPNTGELFF. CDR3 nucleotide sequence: TGTGCCAGCTCAGGGACACCGAACACCGGGGAGCTGTTTTTT. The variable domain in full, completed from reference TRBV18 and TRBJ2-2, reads NAGVMQNPRHLVRRRGQEARLRCSPMKGHSHVYWYRQLPEEGLKFMVYLQKENIIDESGMPKERFSAEFPKEGPSILRIQQVVRGDSAAYFCASSGTPNTGELFFGEGSRLTVL.

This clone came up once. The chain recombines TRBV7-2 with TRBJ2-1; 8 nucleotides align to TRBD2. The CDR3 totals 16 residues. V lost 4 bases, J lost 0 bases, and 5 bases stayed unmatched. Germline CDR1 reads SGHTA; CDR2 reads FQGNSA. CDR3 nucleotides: TGTGCCAGCAGCTATAGCGGGGTGAGCTCCTACAATGAGCAGTTCTTC. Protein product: CASSYSGVSSYNEQFF.

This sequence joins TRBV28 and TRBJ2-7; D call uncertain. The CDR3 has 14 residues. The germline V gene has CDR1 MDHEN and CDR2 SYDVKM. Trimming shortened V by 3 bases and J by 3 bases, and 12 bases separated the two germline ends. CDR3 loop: CASSFSVPGYEQYF. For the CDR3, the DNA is TGTGCCAGCAGTTTCTCTGTTCCGGGCTACGAGCAGTACTTC.

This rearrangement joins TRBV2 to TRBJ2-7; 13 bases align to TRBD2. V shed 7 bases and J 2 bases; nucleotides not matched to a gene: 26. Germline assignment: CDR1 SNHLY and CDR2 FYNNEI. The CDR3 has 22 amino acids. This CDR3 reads CASTMTGGGQGLAGSDTYEQYF. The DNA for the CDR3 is TGTGCCAGCACGATGACAGGGGGCGGCCAGGGACTAGCGGGGTCCGACACCTACGAGCAGTACTTC.

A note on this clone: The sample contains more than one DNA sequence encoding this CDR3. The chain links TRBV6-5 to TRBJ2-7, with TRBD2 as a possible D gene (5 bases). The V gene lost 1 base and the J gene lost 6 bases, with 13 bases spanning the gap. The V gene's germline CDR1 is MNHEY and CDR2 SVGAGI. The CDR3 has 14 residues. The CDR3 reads CASSYYRGKSEQYF. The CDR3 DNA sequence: TGTGCCAGCAGTTACTACAGAGGGAAATCCGAGCAGTACTTC.

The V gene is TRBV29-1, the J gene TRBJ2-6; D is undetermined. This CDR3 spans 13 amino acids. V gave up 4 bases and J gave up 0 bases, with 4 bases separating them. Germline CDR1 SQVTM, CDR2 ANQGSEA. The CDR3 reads CSVVDSGANVLTF. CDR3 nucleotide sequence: TGCAGCGTTGTTGACTCTGGGGCCAACGTCCTGACTTTC. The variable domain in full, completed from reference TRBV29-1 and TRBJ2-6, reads SAVISQKPSRDICQRGTSLTIQCQVDSQVTMMFWYRQQPGQSLTLIATANQGSEATYESGFVIDKFPISRPNLTFSTLTVSNMSPEDSSIYLCSVVDSGANVLTFGAGSRLTVL.

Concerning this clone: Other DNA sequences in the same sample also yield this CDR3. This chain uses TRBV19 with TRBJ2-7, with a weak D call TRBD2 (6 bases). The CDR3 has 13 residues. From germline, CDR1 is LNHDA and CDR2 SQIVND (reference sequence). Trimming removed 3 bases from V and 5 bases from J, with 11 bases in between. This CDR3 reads CASSMGEDHEQYF. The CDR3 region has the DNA TGTGCCAGTAGTATGGGGGAGGACCACGAGCAGTACTTC.

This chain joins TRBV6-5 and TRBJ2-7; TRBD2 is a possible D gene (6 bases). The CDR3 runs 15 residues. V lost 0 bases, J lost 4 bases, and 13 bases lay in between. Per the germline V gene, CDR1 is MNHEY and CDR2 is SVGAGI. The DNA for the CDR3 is TGTGCCAGCAGTTACTCAGGGGAGGACGGGTACGAGCAGTACTTC. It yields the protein CASSYSGEDGYEQYF.

The CDR3 reads CASSLEVAPYNEQFF. In DNA form, the CDR3 reads TGTGCCAGCAGCTTAGAGGTAGCCCCTTACAATGAGCAGTTCTTC. The chain recombines TRBV11-2 with TRBJ2-1; D unclear. Germline CDR1 reads SGHAT; CDR2 reads FQNNGV. V was pared by 0 bases and J by 4 bases, with 10 bases between. The CDR3 covers 15 residues. The full variable domain, its missing parts supplied by reference TRBV11-2 and TRBJ2-1, is EAGVAQSPRYKIIEKRQSVAFWCNPISGHATLYWYQQILGQGPKLLIQFQNNGVVDDSQLPKDRFSAERLKGVDSTLKIQPAKLEDSAVYLCASSLEVAPYNEQFFGPGTRLTVL.

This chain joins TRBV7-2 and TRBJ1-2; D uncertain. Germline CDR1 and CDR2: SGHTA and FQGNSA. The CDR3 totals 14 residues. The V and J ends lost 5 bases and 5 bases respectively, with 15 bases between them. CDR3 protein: CASSAMADDYGYTF. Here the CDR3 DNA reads TGTGCCAGCAGCGCCATGGCAGACGATTATGGCTACACCTTC.

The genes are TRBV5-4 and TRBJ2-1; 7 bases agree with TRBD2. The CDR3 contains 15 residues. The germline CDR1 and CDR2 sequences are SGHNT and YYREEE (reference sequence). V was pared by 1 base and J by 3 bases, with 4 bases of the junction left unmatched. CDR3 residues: CASSLFSSGYNEQFF. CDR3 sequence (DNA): TGTGCCAGCAGCTTGTTTTCTAGCGGCTACAATGAGCAGTTCTTC.

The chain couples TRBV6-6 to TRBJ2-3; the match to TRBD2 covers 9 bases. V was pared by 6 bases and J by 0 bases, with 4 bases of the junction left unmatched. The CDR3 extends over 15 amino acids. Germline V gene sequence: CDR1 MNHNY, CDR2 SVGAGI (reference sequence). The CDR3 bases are TGTGCCAGCAGCCCAGCGGGAGGAAGCACAGATACGCAGTATTTT. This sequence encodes CASSPAGGSTDTQYF.

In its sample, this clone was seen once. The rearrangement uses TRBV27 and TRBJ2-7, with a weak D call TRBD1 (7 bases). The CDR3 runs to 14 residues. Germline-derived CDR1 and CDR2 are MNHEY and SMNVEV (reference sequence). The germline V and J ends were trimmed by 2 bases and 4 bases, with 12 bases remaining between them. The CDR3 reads CASSLTQGTYEQYF. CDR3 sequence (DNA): TGTGCCAGCAGTTTAACACAGGGGACTTACGAGCAGTACTTC.